This T cell receptor (beta chain) was recovered during a study of blood T cell repertoires in COVID-19. For the study at large: Samples came from the United States, Italy and Spain, spanning acute and convalescent COVID-19.

Authors' analysis steps: Estimation of nucleated cell counts was performed using reference gene primer amplification. Sequencing used immunoSEQ multiplex PCR; TCRdb keeps in-frame clones, though not all of them. V and J calls and clone size are as listed in that table; D and trimming were resolved from the DNA. The data hold around 180,000 clones, with about 89% observed a single time. Per germline, CDR1 SEHNR and CDR2 FQNEAQ (reference sequence). After removal of 6 bases from V and 9 bases from J, the junction contained 8 bases not matched to a gene. This CDR3 comprises 14 residues. The rearrangement joins TRBV7-9 to TRBJ2-3; 11 nucleotides align to TRBD1. This TCR was sampled from a man aged 35-49 years with active or convalescent COVID-19. Sequenced material: peripheral blood. CDR3 bases: TGTGCCAGCAGTCCCGGACAGGGGGCGCGGACGCAGTATTTT. Its translation is CASSPGQGARTQYF.